The 6 T cell receptor beta chains given below trace back to one sample, sequenced in a study of T cells after yellow fever vaccination (dated by TCRdb to between 2018 and 2020). Library creation used 5' RACE. Sequencing used an Illumina NovaSeq 6000. TCRdb handled the public reads itself, with Q25 trimming in fastp and clone calling in MiXCR, and kept productive beta chains. Entries that share a CDR3 protein sequence are merged under the most common genes and DNA. Within this sample are 200,000 to 300,000 distinct CDR3 sequences, with over 3% of them counted one time only. The ten largest account for around a fifth of the sample. The treatment or condition label of this sample denotes: live attenuated yellow fever vaccine strain. The sample consisted of PBMCs, taken 15 days after the yellow fever booster vaccination. Every receptor here comes from a young man who received the YFV17D yellow fever vaccine.

This clonotype was detected ten times or more. This chain links TRBV9 with TRBJ2-3; tentatively, D is TRBD1 or TRBD2 (6 bases each). Trimming pared 0 bases from V and 4 bases from J, leaving 15 bases between. Germline V gene data show CDR1 as SGDLS and CDR2 as YYNGEE. The CDR3 runs to 16 residues. The CDR3 DNA reads as TGTGCCAGCAGCGTAGAAAGGGGGAGGAGCCCAGATACGCAGTATTTT. It specifies CASSVERGRSPDTQYF.

There are many counts of this clonotype. The chain has TRBV5-1 and TRBJ2-5; 7 nucleotides align to TRBD1. CDR1 SGHRS and CDR2 YFSETQ come from the germline V gene. The CDR3 has 16 amino acids. The J segment lost 2 bases and the V segment lost 4 bases, leaving 11 bases of the junction unmatched. This CDR3 is CASSPAAQGQQETQYF. Here the CDR3 DNA reads TGCGCCAGCAGCCCCGCCGCCCAGGGACAGCAAGAGACCCAGTACTTC.

This clonotype has ten or more counts. This sequence joins TRBV4-1 and TRBJ2-3; 9 bases are shared with TRBD1. Germline-derived CDR1 and CDR2 are MGHRA and YSYEKL. The CDR3 has 15 amino acids. Trimming at V came to 5 bases and at J to 2 bases, leaving 5 bases not matched to a gene. Here the CDR3 reads CASSIQGAFTDTQYF. The DNA of the CDR3 is TGCGCCAGCAGCATACAGGGGGCTTTCACAGATACGCAGTATTTT.

There are many counts of this clonotype. The genes are TRBV7-9 and TRBJ1-6; a possible D gene is TRBD1 (5 bases). The CDR3 is 15 residues long. V gave up 5 bases and J gave up 7 bases, with 15 bases separating them. Germline V lookup: CDR1 SEHNR, CDR2 FQNEAQ (reference sequence). In DNA, the CDR3 is TGTGCCAGCAGCCTCCCGACAGTTCCGAATTCACCCCTCCACTTT. Its protein is CASSLPTVPNSPLHF.

J is TRBJ2-1 and V is TRBV6-5, with TRBD2 identical over 9 bases. Per germline, CDR1 MNHEY and CDR2 SVGAGI. V trimming: 5 bases; J trimming: 2 bases; junction bases outside the gene matches: 7. The CDR3 is made up of 16 amino acids. CDR3 nucleotides: TGTGCCAGCAGTATTTTAGCGGGGGACCCCTACAATGAGCAGTTCTTC. It translates to CASSILAGDPYNEQFF.

This clonotype was recorded at least ten times. The J gene is TRBJ2-2, the V gene TRBV7-2; D perhaps matches TRBD2 (6 bases). CDR1 is SGHTA, CDR2 FQGNSA, per germline. Trimming took 4 bases from V and 7 from J, leaving 16 bases between them. CDR3 length equals 15 residues. DNA for the CDR3: TGTGCCAGCAGCTCGGCCCCAGGGCGGGGCGGGGAGCTGTTTTTT. Its translation: CASSSAPGRGGELFF.